The 21 T cell receptor beta chains listed next were all sequenced from one sample in a study of cytotoxic CD8 clonotypes in ibrutinib-treated CLL. The table came from immunoSEQ multiplex PCR; TCRdb's copy has only in-frame clones and leaves some out. The sample records under 300,000 clones, around 77% being singletons. The specimen was PBMCs, collected at disease progression, from a patient treated with ibrutinib. The source of these receptors is a human donor with chronic lymphocytic leukemia.

This clone came up a few times. The CDR3 is CASSIVVDTDTQYF. The CDR3 bases are TGTGCCAGTAGTATTGTGGTAGACACAGATACGCAGTATTTT. V gene TRBV19 combines with J gene TRBJ2-3; no firm D call. CDR3 length: 14 amino acids. V was pared by 3 bases and J by 2 bases, with 9 bases between. Germline V gives CDR1 LNHDA, CDR2 SQIVND (reference sequence).

The chain recombines TRBV11-3 with TRBJ2-2; D might be TRBD2 (6 bases). V was shortened by 1 base and J by 4 bases, with 10 bases between the two germline ends. CDR3 length equals 15 residues. In germline, CDR1 is SGHNT, CDR2 YENEEA. For the CDR3, the DNA is TGTGCCAGCAGCTTAGGTCTGGGGGGCACCGGGGAGCTGTTTTTT. This translates into CASSLGLGGTGELFF.

CDR3 bases: TGCGCCAGCAGCTTCCGGGACAGGGTACAAGAGACCCAGTACTTC. Amino acids: CASSFRDRVQETQYF. This sequence joins TRBV5-1 and TRBJ2-5; 9 bases map to TRBD1. Germline trimming cut 2 bases from V and 2 bases from J; bases unmatched to any gene: 4. The germline V gene has CDR1 SGHRS and CDR2 YFSETQ. This CDR3 comprises 15 residues.

The genes are TRBV15 and TRBJ1-1; D possibly corresponds to TRBD1 (5 bases). V lost 0 bases and J 0 bases, leaving 14 bases between the germline ends. This CDR3 contains 17 residues. Germline V gives CDR1 LNHNV, CDR2 YYDKDF (reference sequence). The CDR3: CATSRELGQLMNTEAFF. CDR3 DNA sequence: TGTGCCACCAGCAGAGAGTTGGGGCAGCTTATGAACACTGAAGCTTTCTTT.

CDR3 region: CASSSRTGDNSPLHF. The CDR3 coding sequence is TGCGCCAGCAGCTCACGGACAGGGGATAATTCACCCCTCCACTTT. The gene calls are TRBV5-1 and TRBJ1-6; 9 nucleotides align to TRBD1. The CDR3 has 15 amino acids. The V and J ends lost 3 bases and 5 bases, in that order; junction bases with no gene match: 3. CDR1 is SGHRS and CDR2 is YFSETQ in the germline V gene.

The chain uses TRBV7-9 and TRBJ2-7, with D possibly being TRBD2 (6 bases). The CDR3 is 13 residues long. The V end lost 0 bases, the J end lost 7 bases, and 10 bases lay between the germline ends. The germline CDR1 and CDR2 sequences are SEHNR and FQNEAQ (reference sequence). The CDR3 protein is CASSLAGGGEQYF. CDR3 coding DNA: TGTGCCAGCAGCTTAGCGGGAGGAGGGGAGCAGTACTTC.

The rearrangement uses TRBV12-5 and TRBJ1-2; TRBD1 might be the D (6 bases). This CDR3 has 14 amino acids. The V gene lost 8 bases and the J gene lost 6 bases, with 19 bases spanning the gap. Germline V gene data show CDR1 as LGHNT and CDR2 as FRNRAP. CDR3 protein: CASYTGGIKDGYTF. The CDR3 DNA follows: TGTGCTAGTTATACTGGGGGCATAAAAGATGGCTACACCTTC.

In DNA, the CDR3 is TGTGCCAGCAGCCTAAAGGGCAGGGGGAGGTTCGATGAGCAGTTCTTC. Residues: CASSLKGRGRFDEQFF. The chain has TRBV7-3 and TRBJ2-1; tentative D call: TRBD1 (7 bases). The V end was cut by 5 bases, the J end by 8 bases, with 22 bases between. The CDR3 has 16 amino acids. The germline V gene encodes CDR1 SGHTA and CDR2 FQGTGA.

This clone was counted once. This chain connects TRBV4-1 to TRBJ1-5; D gene uncertain. CDR1 is MGHRA, CDR2 YSYEKL, per germline. Trimming cost V 1 base and J 6 bases, with 7 bases left between them. This CDR3 region has 13 residues. CDR3 amino acids: CASSQVTSQPQHF. The DNA of the CDR3 is TGCGCCAGCAGCCAAGTTACTTCTCAGCCCCAGCATTTT.

The chain combines TRBV9 with TRBJ2-1; no firm D call. CDR1 is SGDLS and CDR2 is YYNGEE in the germline V gene. CDR3 length: 12 amino acids. V gave up 3 bases and J gave up 5 bases, with 6 bases separating them. This CDR3 reads CASSGINNEQFF. In DNA, the CDR3 is TGTGCCAGCAGCGGTATCAACAATGAGCAGTTCTTC.

The J gene is TRBJ2-2, the V gene TRBV29-1; D is possibly TRBD1 (5 bases). There are 14 residues in the CDR3. V lost 5 bases to trimming and J lost 4 bases, with 14 bases between them. The germline V gene encodes CDR1 SQVTM and CDR2 ANQGSEA. CDR3 coding DNA: TGCAGCGTTATTTGGCAGGGCGGCACCGGGGAGCTGTTTTTT. Protein product: CSVIWQGGTGELFF.

The chain recombines TRBV9 with TRBJ1-4, with D uncertain. The CDR3 spans 12 residues. V was trimmed by 3 bases and J by 8 bases, leaving 8 bases between them. Germline V gene data show CDR1 as SGDLS and CDR2 as YYNGEE. The CDR3 sequence: CASSADLEKLFF. CDR3 bases: TGTGCCAGCAGCGCCGACTTGGAAAAACTGTTTTTT.

The chain joins TRBV6-5 to TRBJ1-2, with D possibly matching TRBD1 (6 bases). Trimming took 7 bases from V and 4 from J, leaving 16 bases between them. CDR1 and CDR2 from the germline V gene are MNHEY and SVGAGI. The CDR3 is 14 amino acids. The chain's CDR3 is CASTPGAGAYGYTF. CDR3 nucleotides: TGTGCCAGCACCCCAGGGGCAGGGGCCTATGGCTACACCTTC.

The V and J genes are TRBV28 and TRBJ2-1; D is unresolved. V was trimmed by 5 bases and J by 0 bases, leaving 8 bases between them. In germline, CDR1 is MDHEN, CDR2 SYDVKM. This CDR3 spans 14 amino acids. Written as DNA, the CDR3 is TGTGCCAGCAGTCCTACAAGCTCCTACAATGAGCAGTTCTTC. Amino acids: CASSPTSSYNEQFF.

The V call is TRBV6-5, the J call TRBJ2-2; 7 bases agree with TRBD1. The V gene end was trimmed by 10 bases and the J gene end by 4 bases; junction bases not matched to a gene: 9. From germline, CDR1 is MNHEY and CDR2 SVGAGI. The CDR3 consists of 14 residues. CDR3 region: CATHRQGGTGELFF. CDR3 nucleotide sequence: TGTGCCACCCATCGACAGGGCGGCACCGGGGAGCTGTTTTTT.

This chain connects TRBV29-1 to TRBJ1-1; tentative D call: TRBD1 (5 bases). The CDR3 totals 13 residues. The germline V and J ends were trimmed by 1 base and 0 bases, with 6 bases remaining between them. CDR1 is SQVTM and CDR2 is ANQGSEA in the germline V gene. This CDR3 is CSVEGQLNTEAFF. In nucleotides, the CDR3 is TGCAGCGTTGAAGGACAGCTGAACACTGAAGCTTTCTTT.

The chain couples TRBV9 to TRBJ1-1; a possible D gene is TRBD1 (5 bases). Germline values: CDR1 SGDLS, CDR2 YYNGEE. V was trimmed by 2 bases and J by 0 bases, leaving 8 bases between them. The CDR3 totals 14 residues. The CDR3 DNA is TGTGCCAGCAGCGTCGGGGGGGTGAACACTGAAGCTTTCTTT. Translated: CASSVGGVNTEAFF.

This chain connects TRBV7-9 to TRBJ2-1; TRBD1 or TRBD2 may be the D gene (5 bases each). This CDR3 is 9 amino acids long. The V end was cut by 8 bases, the J end by 9 bases, with 5 bases between. Looked up from germline, CDR1 is SEHNR and CDR2 is FQNEAQ (reference sequence). CDR3 DNA sequence: TGTGCCAGCGGGGGTGAGCAGTTCTTC. Translating gives CASGGEQFF.

This clone was found a few times. The CDR3 nucleotides read TGCGCCAGCAGCTTGTTTCTGGGAATGGTCGACGAGCAGTACTTC. It translates to CASSLFLGMVDEQYF. The chain is built from TRBV5-1 and TRBJ2-7; D remains unclear. This CDR3 region has 15 residues. Between the trimmed V and J ends, which lost 1 base and 5 bases, there was a span of 16 bases. Germline V gene lookup returns CDR1 SGHRS and CDR2 YFSETQ.

The V and J genes are TRBV7-9 and TRBJ1-1; D not certain. The CDR3 consists of 13 residues. Germline V gene data show CDR1 as SEHNR and CDR2 as FQNEAQ (reference sequence). Deletions cut 5 bases from V and 10 bases from J, with 17 bases between. The CDR3 DNA follows: TGTGCCAGCAGCCGCCGCACGACATCAGCAGCTTTCTTT. This encodes CASSRRTTSAAFF.

This clone was picked up many times. The rearrangement uses TRBV29-1 and TRBJ2-1, with D possibly matching TRBD1 (6 bases). The CDR3 contains 15 residues. Looked up from germline, CDR1 is SQVTM and CDR2 is ANQGSEA. V gave up 6 bases and J gave up 0 bases, with 15 bases separating them. CDR3 residues: CSVRGLQGSYNEQFF. The CDR3 region has the DNA TGCAGCGTCAGGGGCCTTCAGGGCTCCTACAATGAGCAGTTCTTC.